A single sample is the source of the 17 T cell receptor beta chains below, sequenced in a study of blood T cell repertoires in COVID-19. Profiled with immunoSEQ multiplex PCR; TCRdb holds only in-frame clones, not every one. Among about 140,000 clones listed, about 85% were seen once. The sample was peripheral blood. The origin of the receptors is a human donor in a cohort sampled during active COVID-19.

The V gene is TRBV5-1, the J gene TRBJ2-3, with 10 bases fitting TRBD2. Germline V CDR1 and CDR2: SGHRS, YFSETQ. V was pared by 4 bases and J by 4 bases, with 3 bases of the junction left unmatched. The CDR3 consists of 14 residues. The CDR3: CASSPGTSADTQYF. CDR3 bases: TGCGCCAGCAGCCCCGGGACTAGCGCAGATACGCAGTATTTT. The variable domain in full, completed from reference TRBV5-1 and TRBJ2-3, reads KAGVTQTPRYLIKTRGQQVTLSCSPISGHRSVSWYQQTPGQGLQFLFEYFSETQRNKGNFPGRFSGRQFSNSRSEMNVSTLELGDSALYLCASSPGTSADTQYFGPGTRLTVL.

This sequence joins TRBV7-3 and TRBJ2-2, with TRBD2 matching 8 bases. Germline trimming cut 2 bases from V and 5 bases from J; bases unmatched to any gene: 7. Per the germline V gene, CDR1 is SGHTA and CDR2 is FQGTGA. This CDR3 spans 16 amino acids. The CDR3 DNA reads TGTGCCAGCAGCTTACGCGGGAGGCCTCTTACCGGGGAGCTGTTTTTT. This sequence encodes CASSLRGRPLTGELFF. Full variable domain (missing parts from reference TRBV7-3 and TRBJ2-2): GAGVSQTPSNKVTEKGKYVELRCDPISGHTALYWYRQSLGQGPEFLIYFQGTGAADDSGLPNDRFFAVRPEGSVSTLKIQRTERGDSAVYLCASSLRGRPLTGELFFGEGSRLTVL.

The chain employs TRBV19 and TRBJ1-2; no reliable D call. The CDR3 is made up of 14 amino acids. CDR1 and CDR2 (germline): LNHDA, SQIVND (reference sequence). Trimming took off 6 bases at V and 8 bases at J, with 19 bases between the two ends. CDR3: CASSPETPNRGYTF. The CDR3 coding sequence is TGTGCCAGTAGCCCCGAGACTCCCAATAGGGGCTACACCTTC.

The chain uses TRBV6-2 or TRBV6-3 and TRBJ2-7; TRBD2 matches at 9 bases. The CDR3 totals 14 residues. The junction had 7 bases not matched to a gene; V was cut back by 0 bases and J by 10 bases. The V gene's germline CDR1 is MNHEY and CDR2 SVGEGT. The CDR3 nucleotides read TGTGCCAGCAGTTACTCGGGCGGGAGGGCATCTCAGTACTTC. Translating gives CASSYSGGRASQYF.

The chain has TRBV9 and TRBJ2-4, with D perhaps TRBD2 (6 bases). CDR1 is SGDLS and CDR2 is YYNGEE in the germline V gene. CDR3 size: 16 residues. V lost 10 bases and J 0 bases, leaving 20 bases between the germline ends. CDR3 DNA sequence: TGTGCCTGGAGGGCTGGCGATGGGATAGCCAAAAACATTCAGTACTTC. Translated, it gives CAWRAGDGIAKNIQYF.

The chain couples TRBV30 to TRBJ2-1, with 9 bases lining up with TRBD2. Germline V gene lookup returns CDR1 GTSNPN and CDR2 SVGIG (reference sequence). J was trimmed by 8 bases and V by 2 bases; bases with no gene match: 7. The CDR3 is made up of 14 amino acids. CDR3 in amino acids: CAWSFSGSNYEQFF. The DNA for the CDR3 is TGTGCCTGGAGTTTTAGCGGGAGTAACTATGAGCAGTTCTTC.

The chain carries TRBV4-1 and TRBJ2-7; 9 bases fit TRBD2. The CDR3 has 19 residues. The trim removed 0 bases at V and 3 bases at J, leaving 15 bases unmatched. Germline values: CDR1 MGHRA, CDR2 YSYEKL. The CDR3 nucleotides read TGCGCCAGCAGCCAAGAGATAGGGACTAGCTCTAACTTATACTACGAGCAGTACTTC. Encoded protein: CASSQEIGTSSNLYYEQYF.

This sequence joins TRBV4-2 and TRBJ2-2; 15 nucleotides agree with TRBD2. Trimming removed 4 bases from V and 4 bases from J; junction bases left unmatched: 4. The CDR3 has 17 amino acids. The V gene's germline CDR1 is LGHNA and CDR2 YNFKEQ. CDR3 amino acids: CASSRRTSGRGTGELFF. DNA of the CDR3: TGTGCCAGCAGCCGGAGGACTAGCGGGAGGGGCACCGGGGAGCTGTTTTTT.

In this sample, this clone turned up once. The chain links TRBV9 to TRBJ2-1, with 13 nucleotides matching TRBD2. The germline V gene encodes CDR1 SGDLS and CDR2 YYNGEE. V shed 3 bases and J 6 bases; nucleotides not matched to a gene: 6. CDR3 length: 16 residues. In DNA, the CDR3 is TGTGCCAGCAGCGCCTCGGGACTAGCGGGATTCAATGAGCAGTTCTTC. As protein: CASSASGLAGFNEQFF. Drawing the rest from reference TRBV9 and TRBJ2-1, the complete variable domain is DSGVTQTPKHLITATGQRVTLRCSPRSGDLSVYWYQQSLDQGLQFLIQYYNGEERAKGNILERFSAQQFPDLHSELNLSSLELGDSALYFCASSASGLAGFNEQFFGPGTRLTVL.

J is TRBJ2-5 and V is TRBV28, with a weak D call TRBD1 (6 bases). The germline V gene encodes CDR1 MDHEN and CDR2 SYDVKM. The V and J ends lost 5 bases and 4 bases respectively, with 14 bases between them. The CDR3 length is 14 residues. CDR3 DNA: TGTGCCAGCAGTCAACAGGGTAGGCGAGAGACCCAGTACTTC. It yields the protein CASSQQGRRETQYF.

The gene calls are TRBV27 and TRBJ2-2; 8 positions agree with TRBD2. V lost 2 bases and J lost 7; bases outside the gene matches: 18. This CDR3 is built from 19 residues. The germline V gene has CDR1 MNHEY and CDR2 SMNVEV (reference sequence). The CDR3 loop is CASSLPPHRGSGTIGELFF. The DNA for the CDR3 is TGTGCCAGCAGTTTACCCCCTCACCGAGGTAGCGGGACAATCGGGGAGCTGTTTTTT.

CDR3 sequence: CASSYLLDRGYGYTF. The CDR3 DNA reads as TGTGCCAGCAGTTACCTCCTCGACAGGGGCTATGGCTACACCTTC. This chain joins TRBV6-6 and TRBJ1-2; 8 nucleotides line up with TRBD1. This CDR3 has 15 amino acids. V was clipped by 2 bases and J by 4 bases; unmatched bases: 6. Germline V gene data show CDR1 as MNHNY and CDR2 as SVGAGI (reference sequence).

The rearrangement joins TRBV27 to TRBJ2-2, with D perhaps matching TRBD2 (6 bases). Germline values: CDR1 MNHEY, CDR2 SMNVEV (reference sequence). With 1 base removed from V and 4 bases from J, the gap between germline ends came to 13 bases. The CDR3 is 16 residues long. The DNA for the CDR3 is TGTGCCAGCAGTTTATTTGGGCGGGATCTCACCGGGGAGCTGTTTTTT. Amino acids: CASSLFGRDLTGELFF.

The chain is built from TRBV19 and TRBJ2-1; 9 nucleotides agree with TRBD1. This CDR3 is built from 18 residues. From germline, CDR1 is LNHDA and CDR2 SQIVND (reference sequence). The V gene end was trimmed by 3 bases and the J gene end by 1 base; junction bases not matched to a gene: 10. The CDR3 loop is CASSMNLGQGKSYNEQFF. CDR3 nucleotides: TGTGCCAGTAGTATGAATTTGGGACAGGGAAAATCCTACAATGAGCAGTTCTTC.

The J gene is TRBJ2-3, the V gene TRBV6-2 or TRBV6-3; D is unresolved. The V and J ends lost 4 bases and 1 base respectively, with 9 bases between them. Germline assignment: CDR1 MNHEY and CDR2 SVGEGT. The CDR3 totals 14 residues. CDR3: CASSLTTGTDTQYF. CDR3 DNA: TGTGCCAGCAGTTTGACAACCGGCACAGATACGCAGTATTTT.

V gene TRBV19 combines with J gene TRBJ1-3; TRBD1 aligns across 8 bases. The ends lost 4 bases at V and 3 bases at J; junction bases unmatched: 2. Germline V gives CDR1 LNHDA, CDR2 SQIVND (reference sequence). This CDR3 contains 14 residues. Here the CDR3 DNA reads TGTGCCAGTAGTACAGGGGGCGGTGGAAACACCATATATTTT. Translating gives CASSTGGGGNTIYF.

The genes are TRBV6-2 or TRBV6-3 and TRBJ1-1, with D possibly matching TRBD1 (6 bases). The CDR3 consists of 13 residues. Germline V gives CDR1 MNHEY, CDR2 SVGEGT. V shed 5 bases and J shed 5 bases, with 12 bases lying between them. CDR3 coding DNA: TGTGCCAGCAGTCTAGGGGGATTTACTGAAGCTTTCTTT. It translates to CASSLGGFTEAFF.